The rows below give T cell receptor beta chains drawn from one sample of a study of T cells after yellow fever vaccination. TCRdb called the 5' RACE reads again in MiXCR, with one record for every CDR3 protein. Seen here are some 97,000 distinct CDR3 sequences, approximately 5.5% observed once, and the top ten hold approximately 39%. This specimen consisted of CD8+ T cells sorted from PBMCs, obtained 10 days after the yellow fever booster vaccination. The receptor set was obtained from a man younger than 35 who received the YFV17D yellow fever vaccine. Both conserved end residues are part of each CDR3. Fields, in order: clone size, V gene, J gene, CDR3 protein. The listing skips clone size in some rows; elsewhere it reads once, few, many or a size class.

size: few; V: TRBV7-2; J: TRBJ1-3; CDR3: CASSLLEDWGGNTIYF
size: many; V: TRBV7-9; J: TRBJ2-7; CDR3: CASSSKWGPGYEQYF
size: .; V: TRBV12-3/TRBV12-4; J: TRBJ1-2; CDR3: CASMGEGWDYGYTF
size: few; V: TRBV7-2; J: TRBJ2-2; CDR3: CASSLRHLNTGELFF
size: .; V: TRBV7-3; J: TRBJ2-5; CDR3: CASSTGDETQYF
size: few; V: TRBV7-9; J: TRBJ2-1; CDR3: CASSSGGGRDYNEQFF
size: .; V: TRBV18; J: TRBJ2-7; CDR3: CASSPTTSANSYEQYF
size: .; V: TRBV7-6; J: TRBJ1-6; CDR3: CASSLEAGPRGNSPLHF
size: .; V: TRBV24-1; J: TRBJ2-1; CDR3: CATSDPGTVSYNEQFF
size: many; V: TRBV5-1; J: TRBJ1-6; CDR3: CASSLVGQGNNSPLHF
size: many; V: TRBV3-1; J: TRBJ2-5; CDR3: CASSQDHSETQYF
size: few; V: TRBV4-3; J: TRBJ2-5; CDR3: CASSQARGSGVETQYF
size: few; V: TRBV24-1; J: TRBJ2-1; CDR3: CATAPRDRGYNEQFF
size: few; V: TRBV6-6; J: TRBJ2-5; CDR3: CASSPRPLAGLEETQYF
size: .; V: TRBV20-1; J: TRBJ2-2; CDR3: CSARAIQAGASYGELFF
size: .; V: TRBV29-1; J: TRBJ2-1; CDR3: CSVRDRTYNEQFF